This T cell receptor (beta chain) originates from a study of Graves' ophthalmopathy and Graves' hyperthyroidism. In the study overall: Peripheral blood was gathered at first diagnosis, ahead of any treatment whatsoever. Overall study results and limits: Blood was where most expanded thyroid clonotypes above 0.001 frequency also turned up.

At least ten counts were recorded for this clonotype. Antigen specificity is unknown. Amplification from RNA transcripts yielded the TCR beta CDR3 regions. An opening RT-PCR round employed HTBI primers and preceded a second-round multiplex PCR. TCRdb analysed the multiplex PCR reads with MiXCR anew, one entry per CDR3 protein. The sample records about half a million distinct CDR3 sequences, under 15% being singletons. V shed 3 bases and J shed 0 bases, with 8 bases lying between them. CDR1 is LNHDA, CDR2 SQIVND, per germline (reference sequence). The CDR3 is 15 residues long. Ophthalmopathy donors were characterized by moderate-to-severe activity, CAS of at least 3, NOSPECS of at least 4, and duration under 3 months. PBMCs stemmed from around 9 ml of fresh peripheral blood.

V gene TRBV19 combines with J gene TRBJ2-2; perhaps D is TRBD1 or TRBD2 (5 bases each). The clonotype originates from a woman in her 30s with Graves' ophthalmopathy. The material sequenced was blood. CDR3: CASSIRDANTGELFF. CDR3 DNA sequence: TGTGCCAGTAGTATCCGGGACGCGAACACCGGGGAGCTGTTTTTT.